This TCR beta chain was sequenced during a study of T cell changes during pregnancy in multiple sclerosis. The method was immunoSEQ multiplex PCR; TCRdb's version includes in-frame clones alone and lacks a portion of them. The sample records 35,000 to 45,000 clones, 85% to 90% being singletons. CDR1 is SGHVS, CDR2 FQNEAQ, per germline. This CDR3 has 14 residues. The germline V and J ends were trimmed by 4 bases and 6 bases, with 14 bases remaining between them. This TCR came from a female donor in good health, enrolled as a control in a pregnancy study. J is TRBJ2-3 and V is TRBV7-8; D ambiguous. This specimen consisted of peripheral blood, obtained in the second trimester of pregnancy. CDR3 loop: CASSSAPASDTQYF. The CDR3, as DNA: TGTGCCAGCAGCTCCGCCCCAGCGTCTGATACGCAGTATTTT.